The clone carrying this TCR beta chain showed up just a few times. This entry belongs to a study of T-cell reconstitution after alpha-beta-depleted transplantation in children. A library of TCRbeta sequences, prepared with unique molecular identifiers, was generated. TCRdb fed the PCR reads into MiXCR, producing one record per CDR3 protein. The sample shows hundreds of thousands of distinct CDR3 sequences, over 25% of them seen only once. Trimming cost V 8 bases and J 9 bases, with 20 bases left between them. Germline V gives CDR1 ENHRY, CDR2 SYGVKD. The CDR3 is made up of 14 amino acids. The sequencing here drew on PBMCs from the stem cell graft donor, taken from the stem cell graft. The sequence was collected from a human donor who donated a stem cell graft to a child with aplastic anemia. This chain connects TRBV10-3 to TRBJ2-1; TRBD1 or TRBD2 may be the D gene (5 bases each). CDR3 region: CAILGPGTRGEQFF. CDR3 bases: TGTGCCATCTTGGGGCCCGGGACCCGAGGTGAGCAGTTCTTC.